These 17 T cell receptor beta chains share one sample of origin, sequenced in a study of T cells in tuberculosis. The protocol was immunoSEQ multiplex PCR, while the TCRdb copy is restricted to in-frame clones and leaves out a portion. The sample yields about 49,000 clones, nearly 95% seen once. Time point given: new active TB diagnosis, blood taken before or within 7 days of starting treatment. The source was PBMCs, collected at tuberculosis diagnosis. The source of these receptors is an adult with tuberculosis.

The rearrangement joins TRBV12-5 to TRBJ2-3; D gene unclear. The V gene's germline CDR1 is LGHNT and CDR2 FRNRAP. Trimming took 3 bases from V and 3 from J, leaving 16 bases between them. The CDR3 runs 16 residues. The CDR3 DNA is TGTGCTAGTGGTTTCCTTCTCCCAGTCGGGACAGATACGCAGTATTTT. Encoded protein: CASGFLLPVGTDTQYF.

The genes are TRBV11-2 and TRBJ2-2; D is perhaps TRBD1 (5 bases). This CDR3 comprises 14 residues. V shed 1 base and J shed 4 bases, with 7 bases lying between them. The germline CDR1 and CDR2 sequences are SGHAT and FQNNGV. The CDR3 region has the DNA TGTGCCAGCAGCTTAGCCAGGGCCACCGGGGAGCTGTTTTTT. Its translation: CASSLARATGELFF.

The chain couples TRBV27 to TRBJ2-5; D is undetermined. This CDR3 contains 14 residues. Germline V lookup: CDR1 MNHEY, CDR2 SMNVEV (reference sequence). V was shortened by 0 bases and J by 9 bases, with 14 bases between the two germline ends. CDR3 DNA sequence: TGTGCCAGCAGTTTATCGTGGCGGTCTGAGGCCCAGTACTTC. Translated, it gives CASSLSWRSEAQYF.

The V gene is TRBV4-1, the J gene TRBJ2-3, with D possibly being TRBD2 (5 bases). This CDR3 is built from 14 residues. Deletions cut 4 bases from V and 5 bases from J, with 13 bases between. Looked up from germline, CDR1 is MGHRA and CDR2 is YSYEKL. CDR3 bases: TGCGCCAGCAGCCCCCATATCGGGGAAGATACGCAGTATTTT. Translated, it gives CASSPHIGEDTQYF.

This chain links TRBV4-1 with TRBJ2-4; D possibly corresponds to TRBD2 (8 bases). The germline CDR1 and CDR2 sequences are MGHRA and YSYEKL. This CDR3 has 15 amino acids. The V end was cut by 6 bases, the J end by 10 bases, with 22 bases between. The CDR3 DNA follows: TGCGCCAGCAGGCAGACCGGGACAGCGGGGGAAATTCAGTACTTC. Translated: CASRQTGTAGEIQYF.

The chain couples TRBV21-1 to TRBJ2-7; TRBD2, the table's D call, was not compared with the DNA. TRBV21-1 constitutes a pseudogene. The CDR3 spans 15 residues. The CDR3, as DNA: TGTGCCAGCAGCAAAAGGACTAGCATCCGATACGAGCAGTACTTC. As protein: CASSKRTSIRYEQYF.

This chain links TRBV7-2 with TRBJ2-1, with TRBD2 as a possible D gene (6 bases). The ends were cut back, 5 bases at V and 3 bases at J, with 14 bases in the middle. Looked up from germline, CDR1 is SGHTA and CDR2 is FQGNSA. The CDR3 runs 15 residues. For the CDR3, the DNA is TGTGCCAGCAGCACTAGCCTGGGCTACTACAATGAGCAGTTCTTC. Translation gives CASSTSLGYYNEQFF.

The genes are TRBV9 and TRBJ2-3; 7 nucleotides line up with TRBD2. Germline V gene data show CDR1 as SGDLS and CDR2 as YYNGEE. V was clipped by 3 bases and J by 7 bases; unmatched bases: 14. The CDR3 is 16 amino acids. This chain's CDR3 is CASSDSSAGLLNTQYF. CDR3 sequence (DNA): TGTGCCAGCAGCGACTCGTCAGCGGGATTGCTGAATACGCAGTATTTT.

The chain combines TRBV5-6 with TRBJ2-7; 15 bases fit TRBD2. There are 18 residues in the CDR3. V lost 1 base to trimming and J lost 5 bases; unmatched junction nucleotides: 10. Germline V gene lookup returns CDR1 SGHDT and CDR2 YYEEEE. The CDR3 region is CASSLFGLAGGPYHEQYF. The DNA for the CDR3 is TGTGCCAGCAGCTTGTTTGGACTAGCGGGAGGGCCGTACCACGAGCAGTACTTC.

The rearrangement uses TRBV30 and TRBJ2-1, with D tentatively TRBD1 (6 bases). This CDR3 comprises 11 residues. Trimming removed 0 bases at V and 16 bases at J, with 13 bases between. Germline V gene lookup returns CDR1 GTSNPN and CDR2 SVGIG (reference sequence). CDR3 protein: CAWSVRGGQFF. The CDR3 coding sequence is TGTGCCTGGAGTGTCCGTGGGGGACAATTCTTC.

The J gene is TRBJ2-5, the V gene TRBV5-4; D call uncertain. The CDR3 has 13 residues. The ends were cut back, 4 bases at V and 2 bases at J, with 9 bases in the middle. The V gene's germline CDR1 is SGHNT and CDR2 YYREEE (reference sequence). The CDR3 DNA reads as TGTGCCAGCAGCCCGACACCTCAAGAGACCCAGTACTTC. This encodes CASSPTPQETQYF.

J is TRBJ2-1 and V is TRBV5-1; 15 positions match TRBD2. Germline V gene lookup returns CDR1 SGHRS and CDR2 YFSETQ. J gave up 10 bases and V 2 bases, and 13 bases lay outside the gene matches. The CDR3 extends over 18 amino acids. The CDR3 sequence is CASSLGLAGGLITREQFF. CDR3 bases: TGCGCCAGCAGCTTAGGACTAGCGGGAGGGCTAATTACCCGGGAGCAGTTCTTC.

The chain combines TRBV15 with TRBJ2-7, with D hard to call. V lost 0 bases and J 0 bases, leaving 9 bases between the germline ends. The CDR3 covers 15 residues. Germline V CDR1 and CDR2: LNHNV, YYDKDF (reference sequence). CDR3 region: CATSRDPSVSYEQYF. The CDR3 region has the DNA TGTGCCACCAGCAGAGATCCTTCAGTCTCCTACGAGCAGTACTTC.

This chain uses TRBV7-9 with TRBJ2-5; tentatively, D is TRBD2 (6 bases). The V end lost 5 bases, the J end lost 0 bases, and 7 bases lay between the germline ends. Germline V gives CDR1 SEHNR, CDR2 FQNEAQ (reference sequence). The CDR3 runs to 13 residues. In nucleotides, the CDR3 is TGTGCCAGCAGCGGGGACTACCAAGAGACCCAGTACTTC. Translating it yields CASSGDYQETQYF.

V and J are TRBV7-8 and TRBJ1-4; TRBD1 might be the D (5 bases). Germline lookup yields CDR1 SGHVS and CDR2 FQNEAQ. V lost 1 base and J lost 3, with 9 bases in between. There are 15 residues in the CDR3. DNA for the CDR3: TGTGCCAGCAGCTTAGTCAGGGTTTCTAATGAAAAACTGTTTTTT. Its protein is CASSLVRVSNEKLFF.

This clone has a single count. This chain uses TRBV5-6 with TRBJ2-7; D is perhaps TRBD1 (7 bases). The CDR3 runs 16 residues. V was shortened by 1 base and J by 3 bases, with 17 bases between the two germline ends. The germline V gene has CDR1 SGHDT and CDR2 YYEEEE. In DNA form, the CDR3 reads TGTGCCAGCAGCTTGTATCAGGGGGGAGGCCTCTACGAGCAGTACTTC. It translates to CASSLYQGGGLYEQYF.

This chain connects TRBV27 to TRBJ2-5, with 13 bases matching TRBD2. CDR3 length: 18 residues. Germline V CDR1 and CDR2: MNHEY, SMNVEV (reference sequence). V shed 5 bases and J 3 bases; nucleotides not matched to a gene: 12. CDR3: CASSERMTSGRPEETQYF. In DNA, the CDR3 is TGTGCCAGCAGTGAACGCATGACTAGCGGGAGGCCTGAAGAGACCCAGTACTTC.